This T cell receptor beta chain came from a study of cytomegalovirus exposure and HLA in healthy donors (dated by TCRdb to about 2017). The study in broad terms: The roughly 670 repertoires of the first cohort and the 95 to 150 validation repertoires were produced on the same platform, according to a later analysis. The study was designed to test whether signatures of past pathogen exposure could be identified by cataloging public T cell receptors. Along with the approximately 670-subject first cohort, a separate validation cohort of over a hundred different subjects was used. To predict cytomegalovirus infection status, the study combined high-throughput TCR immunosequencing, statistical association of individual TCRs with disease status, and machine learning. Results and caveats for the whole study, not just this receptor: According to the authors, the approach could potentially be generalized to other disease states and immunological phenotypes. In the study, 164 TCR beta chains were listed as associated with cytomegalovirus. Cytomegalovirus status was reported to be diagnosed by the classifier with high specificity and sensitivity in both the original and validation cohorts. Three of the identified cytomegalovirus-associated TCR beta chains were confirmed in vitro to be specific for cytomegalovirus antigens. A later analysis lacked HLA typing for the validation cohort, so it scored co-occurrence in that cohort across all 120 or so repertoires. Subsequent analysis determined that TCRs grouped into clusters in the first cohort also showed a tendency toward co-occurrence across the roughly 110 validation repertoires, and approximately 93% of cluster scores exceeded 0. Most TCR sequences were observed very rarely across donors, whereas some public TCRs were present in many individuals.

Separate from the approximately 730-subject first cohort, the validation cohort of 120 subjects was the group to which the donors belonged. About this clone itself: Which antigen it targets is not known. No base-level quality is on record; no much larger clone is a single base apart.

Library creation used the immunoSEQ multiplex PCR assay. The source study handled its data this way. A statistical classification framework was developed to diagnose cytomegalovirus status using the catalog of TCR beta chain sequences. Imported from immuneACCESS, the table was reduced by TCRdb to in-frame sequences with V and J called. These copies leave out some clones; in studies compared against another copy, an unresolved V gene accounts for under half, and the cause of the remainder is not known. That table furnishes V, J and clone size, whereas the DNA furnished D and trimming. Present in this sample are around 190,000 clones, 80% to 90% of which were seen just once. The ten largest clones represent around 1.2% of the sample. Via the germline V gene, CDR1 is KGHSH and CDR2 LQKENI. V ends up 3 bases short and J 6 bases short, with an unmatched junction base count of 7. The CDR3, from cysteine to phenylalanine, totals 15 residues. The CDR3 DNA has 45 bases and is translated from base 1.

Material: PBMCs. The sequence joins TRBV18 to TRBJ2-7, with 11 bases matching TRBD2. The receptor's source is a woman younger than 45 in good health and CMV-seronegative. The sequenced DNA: TGTGCCAGCTCACCCATAGCGGGAGGGCCGAGCGAGCAGTACTTC. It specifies CASSPIAGGPSEQYF.